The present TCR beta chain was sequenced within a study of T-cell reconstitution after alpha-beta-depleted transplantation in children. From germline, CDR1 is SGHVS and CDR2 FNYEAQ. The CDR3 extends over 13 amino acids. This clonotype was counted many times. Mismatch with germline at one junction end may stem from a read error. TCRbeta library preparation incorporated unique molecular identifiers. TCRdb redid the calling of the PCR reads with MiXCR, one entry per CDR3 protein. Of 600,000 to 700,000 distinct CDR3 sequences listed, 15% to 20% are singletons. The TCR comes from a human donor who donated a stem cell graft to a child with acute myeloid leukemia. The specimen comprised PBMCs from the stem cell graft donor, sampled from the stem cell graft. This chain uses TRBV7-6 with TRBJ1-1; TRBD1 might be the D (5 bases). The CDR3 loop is CASSLGGVTEAFF. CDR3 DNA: TGTGCCAGCAGTTTAGGAGGGGTGACTGAAGCTTTCTTT.